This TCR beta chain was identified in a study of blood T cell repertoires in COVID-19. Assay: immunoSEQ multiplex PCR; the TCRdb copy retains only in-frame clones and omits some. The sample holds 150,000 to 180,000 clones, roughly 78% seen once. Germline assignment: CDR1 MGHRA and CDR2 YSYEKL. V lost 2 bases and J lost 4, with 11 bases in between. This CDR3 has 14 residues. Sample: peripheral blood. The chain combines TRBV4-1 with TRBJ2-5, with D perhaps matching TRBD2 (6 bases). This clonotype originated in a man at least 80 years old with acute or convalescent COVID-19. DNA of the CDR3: TGCGCCAGCAGCCAAAGGGTGGGGGGAGAGACCCAGTACTTC. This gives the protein CASSQRVGGETQYF.